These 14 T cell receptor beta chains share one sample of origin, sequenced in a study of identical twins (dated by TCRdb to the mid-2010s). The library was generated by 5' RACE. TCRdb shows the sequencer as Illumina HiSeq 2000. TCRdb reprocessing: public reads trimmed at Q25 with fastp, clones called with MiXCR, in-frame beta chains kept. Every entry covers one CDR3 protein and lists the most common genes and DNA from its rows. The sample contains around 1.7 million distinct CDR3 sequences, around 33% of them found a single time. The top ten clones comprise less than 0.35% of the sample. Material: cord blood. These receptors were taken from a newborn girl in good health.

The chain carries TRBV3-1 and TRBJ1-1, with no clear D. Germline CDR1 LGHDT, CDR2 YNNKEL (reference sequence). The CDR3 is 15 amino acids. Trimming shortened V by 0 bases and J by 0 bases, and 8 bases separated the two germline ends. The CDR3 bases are TGTGCCAGCAGCCAAGAAGTGAACATGAACACTGAAGCTTTCTTT. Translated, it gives CASSQEVNMNTEAFF. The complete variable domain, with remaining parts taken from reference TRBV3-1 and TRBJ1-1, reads DTAVSQTPKYLVTQMGNDKSIKCEQNLGHDTMYWYKQDSKKFLKIMFSYNNKELIINETVPNRFSPKSPDKAHLNLHINSLELGDSAVYFCASSQEVNMNTEAFFGQGTRLTVV.

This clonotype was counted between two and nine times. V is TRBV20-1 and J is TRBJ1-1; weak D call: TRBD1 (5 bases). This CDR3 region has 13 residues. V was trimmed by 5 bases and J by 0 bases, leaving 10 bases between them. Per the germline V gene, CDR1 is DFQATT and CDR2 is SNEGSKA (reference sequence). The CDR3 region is CSAHRSLNTEAFF. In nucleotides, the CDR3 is TGCAGTGCTCACAGGAGTTTGAACACTGAAGCTTTCTTT.

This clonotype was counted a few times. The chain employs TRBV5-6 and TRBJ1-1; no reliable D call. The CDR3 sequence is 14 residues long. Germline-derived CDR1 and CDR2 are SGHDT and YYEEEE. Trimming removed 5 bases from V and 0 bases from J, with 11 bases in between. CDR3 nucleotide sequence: TGTGCCAGCAGGTTCCGCGGTCTGAACACTGAAGCTTTCTTT. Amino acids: CASRFRGLNTEAFF.

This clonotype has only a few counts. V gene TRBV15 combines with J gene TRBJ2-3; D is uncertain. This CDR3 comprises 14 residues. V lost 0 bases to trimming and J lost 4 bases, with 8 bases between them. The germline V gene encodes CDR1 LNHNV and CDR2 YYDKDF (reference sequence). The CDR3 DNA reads TGTGCCACCAGCAGAGAACGGTTCCCAGATACGCAGTATTTT. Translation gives CATSRERFPDTQYF.

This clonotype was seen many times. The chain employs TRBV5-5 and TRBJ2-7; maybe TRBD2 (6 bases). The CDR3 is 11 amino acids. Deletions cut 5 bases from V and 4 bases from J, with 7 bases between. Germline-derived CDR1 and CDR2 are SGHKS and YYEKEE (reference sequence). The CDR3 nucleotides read TGTGCCAGCAGGACTAGATACGAGCAGTACTTC. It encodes CASRTRYEQYF.

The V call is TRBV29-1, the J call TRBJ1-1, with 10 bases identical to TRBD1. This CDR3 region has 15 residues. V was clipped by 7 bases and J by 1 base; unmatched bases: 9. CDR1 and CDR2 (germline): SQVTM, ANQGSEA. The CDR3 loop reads CSAPLRDRGNTEAFF. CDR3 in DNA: TGCAGCGCTCCACTCCGGGACAGGGGGAACACTGAAGCTTTCTTT.

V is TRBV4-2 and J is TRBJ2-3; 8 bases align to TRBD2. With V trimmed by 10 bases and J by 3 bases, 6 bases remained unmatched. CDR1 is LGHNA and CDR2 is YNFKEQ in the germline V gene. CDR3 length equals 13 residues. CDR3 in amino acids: CAMGERGTDTQYF. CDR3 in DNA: TGTGCCATGGGGGAGCGGGGGACAGATACGCAGTATTTT.

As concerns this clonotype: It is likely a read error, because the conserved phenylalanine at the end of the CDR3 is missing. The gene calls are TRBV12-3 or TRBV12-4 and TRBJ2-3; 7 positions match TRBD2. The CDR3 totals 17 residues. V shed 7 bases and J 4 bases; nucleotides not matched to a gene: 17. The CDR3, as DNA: TGTGCCAGCATGAGGGCTAGCGGAGGTGTACTGGCAGATACGCAGTATTCT. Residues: CASMRASGGVLADTQYS.

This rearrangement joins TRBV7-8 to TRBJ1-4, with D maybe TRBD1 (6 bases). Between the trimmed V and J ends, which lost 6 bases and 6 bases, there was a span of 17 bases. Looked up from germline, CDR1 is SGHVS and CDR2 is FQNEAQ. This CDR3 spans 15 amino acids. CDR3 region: CASRPNRVRYEKLFF. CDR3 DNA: TGTGCCAGCAGACCCAACAGGGTGCGGTATGAAAAACTGTTTTTT.

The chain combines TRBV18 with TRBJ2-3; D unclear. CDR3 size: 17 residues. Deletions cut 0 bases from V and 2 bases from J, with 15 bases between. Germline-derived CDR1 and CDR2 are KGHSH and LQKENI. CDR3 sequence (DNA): TGTGCCAGCTCACCACCGACGTCGAGCCCTCCCACAGATACGCAGTATTTT. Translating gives CASSPPTSSPPTDTQYF.

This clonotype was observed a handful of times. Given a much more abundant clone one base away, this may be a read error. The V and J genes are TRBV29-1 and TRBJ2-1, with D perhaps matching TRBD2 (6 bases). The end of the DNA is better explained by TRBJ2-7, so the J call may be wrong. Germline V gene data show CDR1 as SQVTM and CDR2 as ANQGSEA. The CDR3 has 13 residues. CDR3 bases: TGCAGCGTTGTCGGGAGCTCCTACAATGAGCAGTACTTC. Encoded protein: CSVVGSSYNEQYF.

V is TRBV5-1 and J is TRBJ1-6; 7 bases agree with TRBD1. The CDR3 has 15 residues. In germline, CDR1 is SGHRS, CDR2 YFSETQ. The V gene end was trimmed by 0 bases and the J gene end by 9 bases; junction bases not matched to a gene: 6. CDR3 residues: CASSLGATGVSPLHF. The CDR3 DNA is TGCGCCAGCAGCTTGGGGGCCACAGGGGTTTCACCCCTCCACTTT.

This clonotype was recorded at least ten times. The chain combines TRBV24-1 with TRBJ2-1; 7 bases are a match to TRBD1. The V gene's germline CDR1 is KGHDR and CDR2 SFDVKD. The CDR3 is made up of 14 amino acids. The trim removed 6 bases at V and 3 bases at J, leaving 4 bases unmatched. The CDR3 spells CATSRQGSYNEQFF. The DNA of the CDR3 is TGTGCCACCAGTAGACAGGGTAGCTACAATGAGCAGTTCTTC.

The CDR3 sequence is CAGVGGDRLPYEQYF. CDR3 DNA: TGTGCCGGCGTCGGAGGGGACAGGCTCCCATACGAGCAGTACTTC. The genes are TRBV2 and TRBJ2-7; 8 bases fit TRBD1. The CDR3 length is 15 residues. Germline CDR1 reads SNHLY; CDR2 reads FYNNEI. V lost 11 bases and J lost 4; bases outside the gene matches: 16. Supplemented by reference TRBV2 and TRBJ2-7, the full variable domain reads EPEVTQTPSHQVTQMGQEVILRCVPISNHLYFYWYRQILGQKVEFLVSFYNNEISEKSEIFDDQFSVERPDGSNFTLKIRSTKLEDSAMYFCAGVGGDRLPYEQYFGPGTRLTVT.